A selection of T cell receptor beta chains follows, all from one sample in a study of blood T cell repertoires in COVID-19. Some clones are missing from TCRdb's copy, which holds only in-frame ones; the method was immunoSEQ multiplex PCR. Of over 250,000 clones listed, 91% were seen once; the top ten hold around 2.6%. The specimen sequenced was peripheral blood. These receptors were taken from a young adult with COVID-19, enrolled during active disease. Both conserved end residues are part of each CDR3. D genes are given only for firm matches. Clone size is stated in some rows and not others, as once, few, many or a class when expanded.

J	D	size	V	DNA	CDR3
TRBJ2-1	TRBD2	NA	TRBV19	TGTGCCAGTAGTATGCTAGCGGGAGCCCACAATGAGCAGTTCTTC	CASSMLAGAHNEQFF
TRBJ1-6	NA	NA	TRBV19	TGTGCCAGTAGTATAGGGGGAGGATTCGGTTCACCCCTCCACTTT	CASSIGGGFGSPLHF
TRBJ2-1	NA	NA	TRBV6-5	TGTGCCAGCACCCCCCAAAGCAGGGAGCAGTTCTTC	CASTPQSREQFF
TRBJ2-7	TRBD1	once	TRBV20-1	TGCAGTGCTAGTAGACAGGGGGTCTCATCTCGTGTTGACGAGCAGTACTTC	CSASRQGVSSRVDEQYF
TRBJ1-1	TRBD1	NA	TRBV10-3	TGTGCCATCAGTGAGTCGGGACAGACTATGAACACTGAAGCTTTCTTT	CAISESGQTMNTEAFF
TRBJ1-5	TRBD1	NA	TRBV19	TGTGCCAGTAGTATAGGACAGGGAGGAGGGAGCAATCAGCCCCAGCATTTT	CASSIGQGGGSNQPQHF
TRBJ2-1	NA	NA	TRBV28	TGTGCCAGCACCAGGGGCTCCTACAATGAGCAGTTCTTC	CASTRGSYNEQFF
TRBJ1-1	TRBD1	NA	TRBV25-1	TGTGCCAGCAGTCCCCGCCCCGGGACAGGGGGGGACACTGAAGCTTTCTTT	CASSPRPGTGGDTEAFF
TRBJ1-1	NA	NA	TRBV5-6	TGTGCCAGCAGCAGCACCCCTGGCGGTACTGAAGCTTTCTTT	CASSSTPGGTEAFF
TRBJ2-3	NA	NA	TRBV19	NA	CASTSGWADTQYF
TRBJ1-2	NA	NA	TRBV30	TGTGCCTGGAGTGTGCACGAGGGCTACACCTTC	CAWSVHEGYTF
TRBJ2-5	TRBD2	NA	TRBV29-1	TGCAGCGTCTTGGGACTAGCGGGAGAGACCCAGTACTTC	CSVLGLAGETQYF
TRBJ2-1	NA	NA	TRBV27	TGTGCCAGCAGTTCCCTGAATCCTTACGGTCCGTTCTTC	CASSSLNPYGPFF
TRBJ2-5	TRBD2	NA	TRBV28	TGTGCCAGCAGCCGGGGACTAGCGGTTGGGGAGACCCAGTACTTC	CASSRGLAVGETQYF
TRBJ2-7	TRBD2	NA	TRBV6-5	TGTGCCAGCAGTTCGAGACTAGCGGGAGGTCTTGAGCAGTACTTC	CASSSRLAGGLEQYF
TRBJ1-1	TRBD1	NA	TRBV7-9	TGTGCCAGCAGCTCGGACAGGGAAGGGGTCATGAACACTGAAGCTTTCTTT	CASSSDREGVMNTEAFF
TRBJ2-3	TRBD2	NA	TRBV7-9	TGTGCCAGCAGCGGGGAGGGTAGCGGGAGAGATACGCAGTATTTT	CASSGEGSGRDTQYF
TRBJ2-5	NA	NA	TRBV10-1	TGCGCCAGCAGTGATCGGGAGACCCAGTACTTC	CASSDRETQYF
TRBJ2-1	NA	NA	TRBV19	TGTGCCAGTAGTTGGGGTAGCGGAGAGAGCAATGAGCAGTTCTTC	CASSWGSGESNEQFF
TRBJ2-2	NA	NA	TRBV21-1	TGTGCCAGCAGCATGAAGACTAGCGGGAGTTACACCGGGGAGCTGTTTTTT	CASSMKTSGSYTGELFF
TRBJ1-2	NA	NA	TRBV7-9	TGTGCCAGCAGCTCCACTCACGGGTCGAAGGATGGCTACACCTTC	CASSSTHGSKDGYTF
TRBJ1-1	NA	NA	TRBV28	TGTGCCAGCATCGGACAGTTCAACACTGAAGCTTTCTTT	CASIGQFNTEAFF
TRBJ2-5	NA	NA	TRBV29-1	TGCAGCGTCCCCACCCTTCGGGAATGGGGGCAGACCCAGTACTTC	CSVPTLREWGQTQYF
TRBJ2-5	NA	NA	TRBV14	TGTGCCAGCAGCCTTCCGGGGAGGAGAGGGCAAGAGACCCAGTACTTC	CASSLPGRRGQETQYF
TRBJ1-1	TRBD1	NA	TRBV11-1	TGTGCCAGCAGCGCCGGGACAGGGGGGTTCCAAGCTTTCTTT	CASSAGTGGFQAFF
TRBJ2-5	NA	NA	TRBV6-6	TGTGCCAGCCGGGAGTACCCGGGGACCCAGTACTTC	CASREYPGTQYF
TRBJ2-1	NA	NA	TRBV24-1	TGTGCCACCAGTGATTTGAAGGAGGCCTCCTACAATGAGCAGTTCTTC	CATSDLKEASYNEQFF
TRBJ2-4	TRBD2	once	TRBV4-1	TGCGCCAGCAGCCAAGTCTTAATAGGGAGGGACATTCAGTACTTC	CASSQVLIGRDIQYF
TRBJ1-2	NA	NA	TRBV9	TGTGCCAGCAGCGGTGGAGGACGCCCCGATGGGTATGGCTACACCTTC	CASSGGGRPDGYGYTF
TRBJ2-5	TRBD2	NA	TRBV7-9	TGTGCCAGCAGCTTAAGCGGGGACCAAGAGACCCAGTACTTC	CASSLSGDQETQYF
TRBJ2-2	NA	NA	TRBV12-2	TGTGCAAGTCGCTTCGGGACAGGGGGCAACACCGGGGAGCTGTTTTTT	CASRFGTGGNTGELFF
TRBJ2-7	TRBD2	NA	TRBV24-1	TGTGCCACCAGTGATTTCCGACTAGCGGGAGTCTACGAGCAGTACTTC	CATSDFRLAGVYEQYF